The rows below give T cell receptor beta chains drawn from one sample of a study of OX40 agonist ivuxolimab in advanced cancers. The repertoire was sequenced with immunoSEQ multiplex PCR; TCRdb's copy has only in-frame clones and lacks some. The sample has tens of thousands of clones; 85% to 90% are singletons. Sequences were derived from CD4+ or CD8+ T cells sorted from blood, sampled in a trial of the OX40 agonist ivuxolimab. These receptors were taken from an adult with an advanced solid tumor such as melanoma, head and neck, liver or kidney cancer. CDR3s include the opening cysteine and the closing phenylalanine or tryptophan. The D gene is left open where the match is weak. Expanded clones are given a class, and other clones once, few, many or no size at all.

>NA|TRBV2|TRBJ2-7|TRBD1
TGTGCCAGCAGTTCCGGGACAGGGCGCTACGAGCAGTACTTC
CASSSGTGRYEQYF
>NA|TRBV10-3|TRBJ1-2|NA
TGTGCCATCAGTTACCAATTAGTGGGCTACACCTTC
CAISYQLVGYTF
>NA|TRBV27|TRBJ1-2|NA
TGTGCCAGCAGCAGAAGGGATCATTATGGCTACACCTTC
CASSRRDHYGYTF
>NA|TRBV15|TRBJ2-5|NA
TGTGCCACCAGCAGAGGGTGGGGGCGCGGGGAGACCCAGTACTTC
CATSRGWGRGETQYF
>NA|TRBV5-1|TRBJ2-3|NA
TGCGCCAGCAGCTTGGGTAGCGCGAGGGCCACAGATACGCAGTATTTT
CASSLGSARATDTQYF
>NA|TRBV5-1|TRBJ2-3|TRBD2
TGCGCCAGCAGCTTTCGGAATCTAGCGGGAAAGGATACGCAGTATTTT
CASSFRNLAGKDTQYF
>NA|TRBV5-4|TRBJ2-1|NA
TGTGCCAGCAGCTTGGATGCGGGACGCTCCTACAATGAGCAGTTCTTC
CASSLDAGRSYNEQFF
>NA|TRBV5-1|TRBJ1-3|NA
TGCGCCAGCAGCTTAACTGCCACCTCTGGAAACACCATATATTTT
CASSLTATSGNTIYF
>NA|TRBV7-2|TRBJ1-1|TRBD1
TGTGCCAGCAGCTTAACGACAGGGGGGTATGTTGAAGCTTTCTTT
CASSLTTGGYVEAFF
>NA|TRBV11-3|TRBJ2-1|NA
TGTGCCAGCAGCCTCCAAGGTACTGAGCAGTTCTTC
CASSLQGTEQFF
>NA|TRBV6-1|TRBJ1-2|TRBD1
TGTGCCAGCAGTCCGGGACAGGGGAACTATGGCTACACCTTC
CASSPGQGNYGYTF
>NA|TRBV10-3|TRBJ2-2|TRBD2
TGTGCCATCAGAAAGGCGGGGGACCCCGGGGAGCTGTTTTTT
CAIRKAGDPGELFF
>NA|TRBV30|TRBJ2-3|NA
TGTGCCTGGAGTTTCAAATCTCCAGATACGCAGTATTTT
CAWSFKSPDTQYF
>NA|TRBV30|TRBJ1-4|TRBD1
TGTGCCTGGAATAGACAGGGGGCGCGTGAAAAACTGTTTTTT
CAWNRQGAREKLFF
>NA|TRBV6-5|TRBJ1-2|TRBD1
TGTGCCAGCAGTCCGGACAGGCCCTATGGCTACACCTTC
CASSPDRPYGYTF
>NA|TRBV19|TRBJ2-6|NA
TGTGCCAGTAGTATCAGGGTCGTGGGGTTCTCTGGGGCCAACGTCCTGACTTTC
CASSIRVVGFSGANVLTF
>NA|TRBV5-4|TRBJ1-1|NA
TGTGCCAGCAGCTTGACGATCCGGGACACTGAAGCTTTCTTT
CASSLTIRDTEAFF
>NA|TRBV7-6|TRBJ2-5|TRBD1
TGTGCCAGCAGCTTAGAGGGGGGACAGGGCCGGGAGACCCAGTACTTC
CASSLEGGQGRETQYF
>NA|TRBV2|TRBJ2-5|NA
TGTGCCAGCAGTGAAGAGGAGACCCAGTACTTC
CASSEEETQYF
>once|TRBV18|TRBJ2-2|NA
TGTGCCAGCTCACCACCGATGAGGGGGACTGATGCCGGGGAGCTGTTTTTT
CASSPPMRGTDAGELFF
>NA|TRBV6-1|TRBJ1-2|NA
TGTGCCAGCAGGACATATATACAGGGAAACTATGGCTACACCTTC
CASRTYIQGNYGYTF
>NA|TRBV2|TRBJ1-6|NA
TGTGCCAGCAGAGACTGGAAAGGGGGGACAAATTCACCCCTCCACTTT
CASRDWKGGTNSPLHF
>NA|TRBV6-5|TRBJ2-2|NA
TGTGCCAGCGCGGAGTTAAACACCGGGGAGCTGTTTTTT
CASAELNTGELFF
>NA|TRBV5-1|TRBJ2-5|TRBD2
TGCGCCAGCAGCTTGGGGACTAGCGGGAAACTCCAAGAGACCCAGTACTTC
CASSLGTSGKLQETQYF
>NA|TRBV7-9|TRBJ2-3|NA
TGTGCCAGCAGCTTAGCCATAAGAGGGGATAGGGCAGATACGCAGTATTTT
CASSLAIRGDRADTQYF
>NA|TRBV7-3|TRBJ1-5|NA
TGTGCCAGCAGCTTAAAAGACAGTCGCTCGGCCCCTTGCAATCAGCCCCAGCATTTT
CASSLKDSRSAPCNQPQHF
>once|TRBV19|TRBJ2-5|NA
TGTGCCAGTAGTATCGCGGGAATCCAAGAGACCCAGTACTTC
CASSIAGIQETQYF
>NA|TRBV2|TRBJ2-2|TRBD1
TGTGCCAGCAGCGAACAGGGGGCGGACACCGGGGAGCTGTTTTTT
CASSEQGADTGELFF
>NA|TRBV5-4|TRBJ1-1|TRBD1
TGTGCCAGCAGGTTACAGGGGGGAACTGAAGCTTTCTTT
CASRLQGGTEAFF
>NA|TRBV7-9|TRBJ2-5|TRBD1
TGTGCCAGCAGCGTGGGACAGGGGTATCCCGGGATAGAGACCCAGTACTTC
CASSVGQGYPGIETQYF
>NA|TRBV30|TRBJ2-7|NA
TGTGCCTGGAGTACCTCCCGCTACGAGCAGTACTTC
CAWSTSRYEQYF
>NA|TRBV4-1|TRBJ1-4|NA
TGCGCCAGCAGCCAATCGGGGACTTCGGCGGAAAAACTGTTTTTT
CASSQSGTSAEKLFF
>NA|TRBV5-1|TRBJ2-2|NA
TGCGCCAGCAGCCCGGGACCTCCCACCGGGGAGCTGTTTTTT
CASSPGPPTGELFF
>NA|TRBV11-2|TRBJ1-5|TRBD1
TGTGCCAGCAGCCCGACAGGGGATAGCAATCAGCCCCAGCATTTT
CASSPTGDSNQPQHF
>few|TRBV28|TRBJ2-5|TRBD1
TGTGCCAGCAGTGGACAGGGGGCTCTCCAAGAGACCCAGTACTTC
CASSGQGALQETQYF
>NA|TRBV28|TRBJ2-5|NA
TGTGCCAGCAGTTACCCGGACGGAGGCCGGGAGACCCAGTACTTC
CASSYPDGGRETQYF
>NA|TRBV10-3|TRBJ2-7|NA
TGTGCCATCAGTGGAACAGGGGAGCAGTACTTC
CAISGTGEQYF
>NA|TRBV19|TRBJ1-5|TRBD1
TGTGCCAGTAATCCGACAGGGGATCGTCGTCAGCCCCAGCATTTT
CASNPTGDRRQPQHF
>few|TRBV10-3|TRBJ1-1|NA
TGTGCCATCAGCTTTTCGACAGATTACACTGAAGCTTTCTTT
CAISFSTDYTEAFF
>NA|TRBV18|TRBJ1-3|NA
TGTGCCAGCTCACGGGCAGGTCCGAGAGGAAACACCATATATTTT
CASSRAGPRGNTIYF